A single sample gave rise to the 25 T cell receptor beta chains below, sequenced in a study of blood T cell repertoires in COVID-19. Produced via immunoSEQ multiplex PCR; TCRdb's table is partial and in-frame only. The sample has a few hundred thousand clones; approximately 87% are singletons. The sample taken for sequencing was peripheral blood. These receptors were collected from a woman aged 50 to 60 who had recovered from COVID-19.

This clone was detected a few times. V is TRBV2 and J is TRBJ2-5; TRBD2 agrees at 9 bases. V shed 2 bases and J 1 base; nucleotides not matched to a gene: 5. This CDR3 has 16 residues. The V gene's germline CDR1 is SNHLY and CDR2 FYNNEI. CDR3 bases: TGTGCCAGCAGTGAAAGCGGGGGGACTTTCCAAGAGACCCAGTACTTC. This translates into CASSESGGTFQETQYF.

This clone was seen once. The chain recombines TRBV4-2 with TRBJ2-5; a weak D match, TRBD2 (6 bases). The V and J ends lost 0 bases and 5 bases respectively, with 16 bases between them. This CDR3 has 16 amino acids. Germline V gene data show CDR1 as LGHNA and CDR2 as YNFKEQ. The CDR3 DNA follows: TGTGCCAGCAGCCAAGAGTGGAGGGAGGCGGGGGAGACCCAGTACTTC. It is translated as CASSQEWREAGETQYF.

In the case of this clone: Other DNA sequences from this sample encode an identical CDR3 as well. The chain links TRBV19 to TRBJ1-5; D uncertain. Trimming took off 2 bases at V and 0 bases at J, with 5 bases between the two ends. This CDR3 spans 14 amino acids. Germline CDR1 reads LNHDA; CDR2 reads SQIVND (reference sequence). DNA for the CDR3: TGTGCCAGTAGTATATACAGTAGCAATCAGCCCCAGCATTTT. It specifies CASSIYSSNQPQHF.

The rearrangement joins TRBV3-1 (or the pseudogene TRBV3-2) to TRBJ1-1; D is unresolved. The V end lost 4 bases, the J end lost 1 base, and 7 bases lay between the germline ends. The CDR3 runs 13 residues. Per the germline V gene, CDR1 is LGHDT and CDR2 is YNNKEL (reference sequence). In DNA, the CDR3 is TGTGCCAGCAGCCCCTCGGGGAACACTGAAGCTTTCTTT. This translates into CASSPSGNTEAFF.

The chain has TRBV9 and TRBJ2-1, with TRBD2 matching 11 bases. Germline CDR1 reads SGDLS; CDR2 reads YYNGEE. V lost 3 bases, J lost 5 bases, and 7 bases stayed unmatched. The CDR3 extends over 16 amino acids. The CDR3 region is CASSGPRLAGHNEQFF. CDR3 DNA sequence: TGTGCCAGCAGCGGCCCCCGACTAGCGGGGCACAATGAGCAGTTCTTC.

J is TRBJ2-7 and V is TRBV10-3; D is uncertain. V was clipped by 7 bases and J by 5 bases, with 18 bases between them. The CDR3 sequence is 14 residues long. CDR1 ENHRY and CDR2 SYGVKD come from the germline V gene. The CDR3 reads CAIILTDEVHEQYF. DNA of the CDR3: TGTGCCATCATTCTCACCGACGAGGTTCACGAGCAGTACTTC.

J is TRBJ1-2 and V is TRBV5-1, with TRBD1 matching over 10 bases. The germline CDR1 and CDR2 sequences are SGHRS and YFSETQ. The CDR3 runs to 14 residues. The V and J ends lost 7 bases and 3 bases, in that order; junction bases with no gene match: 6. CDR3 protein: CASSRDRGDYGYTF. CDR3 DNA: TGCGCCAGCTCGAGGGACAGGGGCGACTATGGCTACACCTTC.

This chain connects TRBV2 to TRBJ2-3; TRBD2 might be the D (5 bases). The CDR3 has 13 amino acids. Trimming took off 6 bases at V and 2 bases at J, with 9 bases between the two ends. Per the germline V gene, CDR1 is SNHLY and CDR2 is FYNNEI. Here the CDR3 DNA reads TGTGCCAGCAGAAGGACTCCCACAGATACGCAGTATTTT. Its protein is CASRRTPTDTQYF.

This clone was detected a few times. The J gene is TRBJ1-1, the V gene TRBV28; 7 nucleotides line up with TRBD1. V lost 4 bases to trimming and J lost 1 base; unmatched junction nucleotides: 12. The CDR3 is 17 residues long. Germline-derived CDR1 and CDR2 are MDHEN and SYDVKM. The CDR3 region is CASSSSAGGIWNTEAFF. The CDR3 nucleotides read TGTGCCAGCAGTTCGTCGGCAGGGGGGATTTGGAACACTGAAGCTTTCTTT.

This clone was counted at least ten times. This chain links TRBV4-3 with TRBJ2-6; a weak D match, TRBD2 (5 bases). Trimming took 1 base from V and 4 from J, leaving 14 bases between them. The CDR3 contains 17 residues. Germline values: CDR1 LGHNA, CDR2 YSLEER. DNA of the CDR3: TGCGCCAGCAGCCAAGCTACCTCTAGCTCCGGGGCCAACGTCCTGACTTTC. This codes for CASSQATSSSGANVLTF.

The gene calls are TRBV4-1 and TRBJ2-1; TRBD1 is a possible D gene (6 bases). CDR3 length: 13 amino acids. CDR1 and CDR2 from the germline V gene are MGHRA and YSYEKL. V lost 4 bases and J lost 7, with 11 bases in between. The CDR3 bases are TGCGCCAGCAGCCCTCAGGGGTGGAATGAGCAGTTCTTC. Amino acids: CASSPQGWNEQFF.

The genes are TRBV11-3 and TRBJ2-1, with D tentatively TRBD1 (6 bases). V lost 2 bases and J lost 9, with 8 bases in between. The CDR3 length is 12 residues. From germline, CDR1 is SGHNT and CDR2 YENEEA. This chain's CDR3 is CASSLMDSEQFF. CDR3 nucleotide sequence: TGTGCCAGCAGCTTAATGGACAGTGAGCAGTTCTTC.

The gene calls are TRBV6-5 and TRBJ2-7; no definite D call. Germline V gene data show CDR1 as MNHEY and CDR2 as SVGAGI. This CDR3 comprises 13 residues. Trimming removed 7 bases at V and 3 bases at J, with 13 bases between. The CDR3 coding sequence is TGTGCCAGCAACGACCGGGTCAGCTACGAGCAGTACTTC. Amino acid sequence: CASNDRVSYEQYF.

This clone was picked up a small number of times. This rearrangement joins TRBV5-7 to TRBJ1-5, with D hard to call. TRBV5-7 has ORF status, its function being uncertain. The CDR3 length is 17 residues. Trimming left V 2 bases short and J 2 bases short, with 17 bases between. The CDR3 reads CASSLLVLLERNQPQHF. Here the CDR3 DNA reads TGTGCCAGCAGCTTACTAGTCCTGTTAGAACGCAATCAGCCCCAGCATTTT.

The genes are TRBV10-1 and TRBJ1-1; D is possibly TRBD1 (6 bases). CDR1 WNHNN and CDR2 SYGVQD come from the germline V gene (reference sequence). The CDR3 sequence is 13 residues long. Trimming removed 7 bases from V and 1 base from J, with 10 bases in between. CDR3 bases: TGCGCCAGCATGCGGGGGGCGAACACTGAAGCTTTCTTT. Its protein is CASMRGANTEAFF.

The chain joins TRBV6-2 or TRBV6-3 to TRBJ2-7; 7 bases fit TRBD1. The V gene end was trimmed by 2 bases and the J gene end by 2 bases; junction bases not matched to a gene: 3. CDR1 and CDR2 (germline): MNHEY, SVGEGT. This CDR3 spans 14 amino acids. CDR3 bases: TGTGCCAGCAGTTACCCGACAGGGACCTACGAGCAGTACTTC. This sequence encodes CASSYPTGTYEQYF.

The chain recombines TRBV27 with TRBJ2-5; D perhaps matches TRBD2 (6 bases). The CDR3 contains 14 residues. V lost 6 bases, J lost 4 bases, and 15 bases lay in between. The germline V gene has CDR1 MNHEY and CDR2 SMNVEV (reference sequence). The CDR3 nucleotides read TGTGCCAGCAGCCCGACCATGGGGGGAGAGACCCAGTACTTC. This encodes CASSPTMGGETQYF.

The V gene is TRBV5-1, the J gene TRBJ1-4; 8 bases match TRBD1. Per germline, CDR1 SGHRS and CDR2 YFSETQ. CDR3 size: 14 residues. The ends lost 4 bases at V and 1 base at J; junction bases unmatched: 0. The CDR3 loop is CASSGQGTNEKLFF. In DNA form, the CDR3 reads TGCGCCAGCAGCGGACAGGGAACTAATGAAAAACTGTTTTTT.

The rearrangement links TRBV18 to TRBJ2-5; D unresolved. V dropped 6 bases and J dropped 5 bases, with 13 bases sitting between them. In germline, CDR1 is KGHSH, CDR2 LQKENI. The CDR3 totals 13 residues. Here the CDR3 DNA reads TGTGCCAGCTCGCCCGCACAGTCGGAGACCCAGTACTTC. Protein product: CASSPAQSETQYF. Full variable domain (missing parts from reference TRBV18 and TRBJ2-5): NAGVMQNPRHLVRRRGQEARLRCSPMKGHSHVYWYRQLPEEGLKFMVYLQKENIIDESGMPKERFSAEFPKEGPSILRIQQVVRGDSAAYFCASSPAQSETQYFGPGTRLLVL.

The V call is TRBV7-6, the J call TRBJ2-1; TRBD2 matches 7 bases. J was trimmed by 6 bases and V by 0 bases; bases with no gene match: 8. Germline V gene sequence: CDR1 SGHVS, CDR2 FNYEAQ. CDR3 length: 16 amino acids. CDR3 DNA: TGTGCCAGCAGCTTAGCCAGTTTGCGGGAGCGCAATGAGCAGTTCTTC. It yields the protein CASSLASLRERNEQFF. The whole variable domain, filled in from reference TRBV7-6 and TRBJ2-1, reads GAGVSQSPRYKVTKRGQDVALRCDPISGHVSLYWYRQALGQGPEFLTYFNYEAQQDKSGLPNDRFSAERPEGSISTLTIQRTEQRDSAMYRCASSLASLRERNEQFFGPGTRLTVL.

The genes are TRBV12-3 or TRBV12-4 and TRBJ1-5; 9 nucleotides line up with TRBD1. This CDR3 region has 13 residues. V shed 6 bases, J shed 4 bases, and the junction held 1 base outside the gene matches. The CDR3 loop reads CASRGTGNQPQHF. The CDR3 DNA reads TGTGCCAGCAGGGGGACAGGGAATCAGCCCCAGCATTTT.

The chain uses TRBV6-4 and TRBJ2-1, with a tentative D call TRBD2 (5 bases). Per germline, CDR1 MRHNA and CDR2 SNTAGT. This CDR3 has 15 residues. Trimming shortened V by 0 bases and J by 11 bases, and 17 bases separated the two germline ends. The CDR3 DNA sequence: TGTGCCAGCAGTGACTCTCGGCGGGTAGCGACTAAGCAGTTCTTC. It encodes CASSDSRRVATKQFF.

This chain links TRBV5-1 with TRBJ2-1, with 7 bases lining up with TRBD1. Looked up from germline, CDR1 is SGHRS and CDR2 is YFSETQ. This CDR3 spans 15 amino acids. After removal of 0 bases from V and 5 bases from J, the junction contained 5 bases not matched to a gene. CDR3 loop: CASSLGQGTHNEQFF. The CDR3 DNA reads TGCGCCAGCAGCTTGGGACAGGGAACCCACAATGAGCAGTTCTTC. Complete variable domain (other parts from reference TRBV5-1 and TRBJ2-1): KAGVTQTPRYLIKTRGQQVTLSCSPISGHRSVSWYQQTPGQGLQFLFEYFSETQRNKGNFPGRFSGRQFSNSRSEMNVSTLELGDSALYLCASSLGQGTHNEQFFGPGTRLTVL.

The chain uses TRBV29-1 and TRBJ2-5, with no clear D. Per germline, CDR1 SQVTM and CDR2 ANQGSEA. Trimming left V 4 bases short and J 0 bases short, with 6 bases between. The CDR3 runs to 12 residues. The CDR3 coding sequence is TGCAGCGTTGTAACGGACCAAGAGACCCAGTACTTC. Translation: CSVVTDQETQYF. The whole variable domain, filled in from reference TRBV29-1 and TRBJ2-5, reads SAVISQKPSRDICQRGTSLTIQCQVDSQVTMMFWYRQQPGQSLTLIATANQGSEATYESGFVIDKFPISRPNLTFSTLTVSNMSPEDSSIYLCSVVTDQETQYFGPGTRLLVL.

The chain is built from TRBV6-2 or TRBV6-3 and TRBJ1-2, with D hard to call. The CDR3 spans 12 residues. V was cut by 5 bases and J by 0 bases, with 4 bases left in between. Germline CDR1 and CDR2: MNHEY and SVGEGT. The CDR3 bases are TGTGCCAGCAGTCTCGCTAACTATGGCTACACCTTC. Its protein is CASSLANYGYTF.